Each of the 23 T cell receptor beta chains below was sequenced from the same sample in a study of CXCR3-negative and CXCR3-positive naive CD8 T cells. 5' RACE with UMI labels generated the TRB cDNA libraries. Reanalyzing the 5' RACE reads, TCRdb keeps one entry per CDR3 protein, without DNA. The sample table includes about 130,000 distinct CDR3 sequences. Sequencing input: naive CXCR3- CD8+ T cells from blood. Subset here: CD45RO-CCR7+CD27+CD95- naive CD8+ T cells lacking CXCR3 (TNR3-). These receptors were collected from a human donor in good health. Some clones in this sample may be carry-over from other donors' samples.

CDR3 region: CASSMDRGADTGELFF. The chain has TRBV5-5 and TRBJ2-2. The germline V gene encodes CDR1 SGHKS and CDR2 YYEKEE (reference sequence). The CDR3 covers 16 residues.

The V gene is TRBV28, the J gene TRBJ2-3. Germline assignment: CDR1 MDHEN and CDR2 SYDVKM. This CDR3 region has 16 residues. This CDR3 reads CASRRISGWSTDKQYF. The full variable domain, its missing parts supplied by reference TRBV28 and TRBJ2-3, is DVKVTQSSRYLVKRTGEKVFLECVQDMDHENMFWYRQDPGLGLRLIYFSYDVKMKEKGDIPEGYSVSREKKERFSLILESASTNQTSMYLCASRRISGWSTDKQYFGPGTRLTVL.

The CDR3 sequence is CASSPGLAGEAGANVLTF. The chain employs TRBV9 and TRBJ2-6; TCRdb lists TRBD2, though no DNA is available to test this call. The germline gives CDR1 SGDLS, CDR2 YYNGEE. The CDR3 is made up of 18 amino acids.

The chain links TRBV11-2 to TRBJ1-1. The germline gives CDR1 SGHAT, CDR2 FQNNGV. There are 13 residues in the CDR3. The chain's CDR3 is CASSLRSNTEAFF.

This sequence joins TRBV5-5 and TRBJ2-5; checking the TCRdb D call of TRBD2 is not possible without DNA. CDR3 length: 14 amino acids. Germline CDR1 reads SGHKS; CDR2 reads YYEKEE (reference sequence). CDR3 amino acids: CASSRGDQSETQYF.

V usage is TRBV20-1 and J usage is TRBJ1-2. Per germline, CDR1 DFQATT and CDR2 SNEGSKA (reference sequence). The CDR3 covers 12 residues. This CDR3 is CSARDWDYGYTF.

This rearrangement joins TRBV7-9 to TRBJ2-7; with no DNA, the TCRdb D assignment of TRBD1 cannot be verified. Germline V gene sequence: CDR1 SEHNR, CDR2 FQNEAQ (reference sequence). This CDR3 has 15 amino acids. The CDR3 sequence: CASSSNRDRTYEQYF.

The chain uses TRBV5-6 and TRBJ2-2; TCRdb designates TRBD1, a call that cannot be tested without DNA. CDR1 and CDR2 (germline): SGHDT, YYEEEE. CDR3 size: 13 residues. CDR3 sequence: CASRPGTAGELFF. Full variable domain (remainder filled in from reference TRBV5-6 and TRBJ2-2): DAGVTQSPTHLIKTRGQQVTLRCSPKSGHDTVSWYQQALGQGPQFIFQYYEEEERQRGNFPDRFSGHQFPNYSSELNVNALLLGDSALYLCASRPGTAGELFFGEGSRLTVL.

The rearrangement joins TRBV18 to TRBJ2-1; TCRdb indicates TRBD1, and absent DNA this call remains unverified. Germline values: CDR1 KGHSH, CDR2 LQKENI. The CDR3 covers 15 residues. CDR3 residues: CASSPEDITYNEQFF. Full variable domain (outside the CDR3, taken from reference TRBV18 and TRBJ2-1): NAGVMQNPRHLVRRRGQEARLRCSPMKGHSHVYWYRQLPEEGLKFMVYLQKENIIDESGMPKERFSAEFPKEGPSILRIQQVVRGDSAAYFCASSPEDITYNEQFFGPGTRLTVL.

The rearrangement uses TRBV7-3 and TRBJ2-5; TCRdb proposes TRBD1, but this gene call is untestable without DNA. Germline V gives CDR1 SGHTA, CDR2 FQGTGA. This CDR3 is built from 15 residues. CDR3 region: CASSLTGTGRETQYF. The full variable domain, in which reference TRBV7-3 and TRBJ2-5 provide the parts outside the CDR3, is GAGVSQTPSNKVTEKGKYVELRCDPISGHTALYWYRQSLGQGPEFLIYFQGTGAADDSGLPNDRFFAVRPEGSVSTLKIQRTERGDSAVYLCASSLTGTGRETQYFGPGTRLLVL.

This CDR3 is CSVSSDHTYEQYF. The J gene is TRBJ2-7, the V gene TRBV29-1; TCRdb indicates TRBD2, and absent DNA this call remains unverified. The germline V gene has CDR1 SQVTM and CDR2 ANQGSEA. This CDR3 comprises 13 residues.

This sequence joins TRBV28 and TRBJ2-7; as DNA is missing, the TRBD1 call by TCRdb cannot be tested. The CDR3 covers 12 residues. Germline CDR1 MDHEN, CDR2 SYDVKM. The CDR3 loop is CASKQGVGEQYF.

This rearrangement joins TRBV4-3 to TRBJ2-7; TCRdb indicates TRBD2, and absent DNA this call remains unverified. The germline gives CDR1 LGHNA, CDR2 YSLEER. The CDR3 length is 18 residues. The CDR3: CASSQEGPGTSGTYEQYF.

The chain joins TRBV10-2 to TRBJ1-1. Germline V gives CDR1 WSHSY, CDR2 SAAADI. The CDR3 is made up of 14 amino acids. CDR3 region: CASSGPDGDTEAFF.

CDR3 sequence: CSVVLQGEGAEAFF. The chain combines TRBV29-1 with TRBJ1-1; TCRdb's D gene call, TRBD1, goes unchecked for lack of DNA. The CDR3 is 14 residues long. CDR1 is SQVTM, CDR2 ANQGSEA, per germline.

V is TRBV7-8 and J is TRBJ2-7; the TRBD1 assignment by TCRdb is unverifiable without DNA. This CDR3 contains 15 residues. Germline CDR1 reads SGHVS; CDR2 reads FQNEAQ. CDR3 residues: CASSRTDQNSYEQYF.

The rearrangement joins TRBV28 to TRBJ2-1; with no DNA, the TCRdb D assignment of TRBD2 cannot be verified. The length of the CDR3 is 15 residues. Germline assignment: CDR1 MDHEN and CDR2 SYDVKM. CDR3 sequence: CASSQGTRVYNEQLF.

The chain is built from TRBV28 and TRBJ2-2; with no DNA, the TCRdb D assignment of TRBD2 cannot be verified. Germline V gene lookup returns CDR1 MDHEN and CDR2 SYDVKM. There are 16 residues in the CDR3. The CDR3 loop is CASSLRLAGDTGELFF.

The chain couples TRBV7-9 to TRBJ2-4; checking the TCRdb D call of TRBD1 is not possible without DNA. The CDR3 is 16 residues long. The V gene's germline CDR1 is SEHNR and CDR2 FQNEAQ (reference sequence). The CDR3 sequence is CASSPGRGPPRGIQYF.

J is TRBJ2-7 and V is TRBV7-9; TCRdb picks TRBD1, but there is no DNA to check that call. CDR1 is SEHNR and CDR2 is FQNEAQ in the germline V gene (reference sequence). The length of the CDR3 is 16 residues. The CDR3 reads CASSLYPLSLYDEQYF.

The chain employs TRBV20-1 and TRBJ2-5; TCRdb reports TRBD1, a call that lacks DNA to check it against. Germline V lookup: CDR1 DFQATT, CDR2 SNEGSKA (reference sequence). The CDR3 is 12 residues long. CDR3 sequence reads: CSARLTAGTQYF.

J is TRBJ2-7 and V is TRBV7-7; TCRdb designates TRBD1, a call that cannot be tested without DNA. Germline V lookup: CDR1 SSHAT, CDR2 FNYEAQ (reference sequence). CDR3 length: 15 amino acids. CDR3 in amino acids: CASSPGGAPSYEQYF.

J is TRBJ2-7 and V is TRBV20-1; with no DNA, the TCRdb D assignment of TRBD1 cannot be verified. Per the germline V gene, CDR1 is DFQATT and CDR2 is SNEGSKA (reference sequence). The length of the CDR3 is 13 residues. This CDR3 is CSVTDREAYEQYF.